A single sample is the source of the 13 T cell receptor beta chains below, sequenced in a study of technical replicates of blood from four donors. Using immunoSEQ multiplex PCR, the repertoire was profiled, and TCRdb retains in-frame clones only, with some absent. The table includes approximately 73,000 clones, roughly 96% detected once. The sequencing input was T cells isolated from PBMCs. The receptor set was obtained from a human donor in good health.

V usage is TRBV7-9 and J usage is TRBJ2-1; D is possibly TRBD2 (6 bases). The CDR3 length is 15 residues. From germline, CDR1 is SEHNR and CDR2 FQNEAQ (reference sequence). V lost 8 bases, J lost 0 bases, and 14 bases lay in between. CDR3 sequence: CASQLDGSSYNEQFF. CDR3 nucleotides: TGTGCCAGCCAACTAGACGGGAGCTCCTACAATGAGCAGTTCTTC.

V is TRBV7-2 and J is TRBJ2-3; D is unresolved. Germline V gene sequence: CDR1 SGHTA, CDR2 FQGNSA. The CDR3 has 14 amino acids. Trimming pared 5 bases from V and 1 base from J, leaving 10 bases between. The chain's CDR3 is CASSTRSGTDTQYF. The CDR3 DNA follows: TGTGCCAGCAGCACCCGGAGCGGCACAGATACGCAGTATTTT.

The chain uses TRBV9 and TRBJ1-1; D uncertain. Germline CDR1 and CDR2: SGDLS and YYNGEE. The CDR3 is 12 residues long. The ends were cut back, 4 bases at V and 10 bases at J, with 14 bases in the middle. The CDR3 here is CASSPGDRRAFF. The CDR3 DNA reads TGTGCCAGCAGCCCAGGTGACCGGCGAGCTTTCTTT.

This chain links TRBV19 with TRBJ1-1, with 7 bases identical to TRBD1. This CDR3 comprises 15 residues. Germline lookup yields CDR1 LNHDA and CDR2 SQIVND (reference sequence). V lost 3 bases to trimming and J lost 3 bases; unmatched junction nucleotides: 7. The DNA of the CDR3 is TGTGCCAGTAGTATGGGCGGGACAGCCCACACTGAAGCTTTCTTT. Residues: CASSMGGTAHTEAFF.

The V gene is TRBV4-1, the J gene TRBJ2-5; D not certain. This CDR3 has 14 amino acids. V was clipped by 0 bases and J by 1 base, with 6 bases between them. Germline V gene data show CDR1 as MGHRA and CDR2 as YSYEKL. CDR3 nucleotide sequence: TGCGCCAGCAGCCAAGATGACATCCAAGAGACCCAGTACTTC. As protein: CASSQDDIQETQYF.

V is TRBV27 and J is TRBJ1-1; 7 positions agree with TRBD1. Germline assignment: CDR1 MNHEY and CDR2 SMNVEV (reference sequence). The ends lost 8 bases at V and 1 base at J; junction bases unmatched: 1. The CDR3 has 12 amino acids. The DNA of the CDR3 is TGTGCCAGCGGGGACAGGAACACTGAAGCTTTCTTT. Amino acid sequence: CASGDRNTEAFF.

The chain recombines TRBV30 with TRBJ1-1; D might be TRBD1 (5 bases). V lost 5 bases and J 0 bases, leaving 16 bases between the germline ends. Germline assignment: CDR1 GTSNPN and CDR2 SVGIG (reference sequence). There are 15 residues in the CDR3. This CDR3 reads CAWLQELLMNTEAFF. DNA of the CDR3: TGTGCCTGGCTACAGGAACTGCTAATGAACACTGAAGCTTTCTTT.

This clone was detected only a few times. V and J are TRBV25-1 and TRBJ1-1; D might be TRBD1 (6 bases). This CDR3 has 14 residues. Germline CDR1 and CDR2: MGHDK and SYGVNS. Deletions cut 0 bases from V and 11 bases from J, with 16 bases between. The CDR3 nucleotides read TGTGCCAGCAGTGAATATATGCAGAGCAGGGGCGCTTTCTTT. Protein: CASSEYMQSRGAFF.

This chain connects TRBV9 to TRBJ2-3; D ambiguous. Germline lookup yields CDR1 SGDLS and CDR2 YYNGEE. Trimming removed 0 bases at V and 1 base at J, with 6 bases between. The length of the CDR3 is 14 residues. The chain's CDR3 is CASSVGAGTDTQYF. CDR3 bases: TGTGCCAGCAGCGTAGGAGCTGGCACAGATACGCAGTATTTT. Based on the CDR3 plus reference TRBV9 and TRBJ2-3, the full variable domain is DSGVTQTPKHLITATGQRVTLRCSPRSGDLSVYWYQQSLDQGLQFLIQYYNGEERAKGNILERFSAQQFPDLHSELNLSSLELGDSALYFCASSVGAGTDTQYFGPGTRLTVL.

The V call is TRBV6-5, the J call TRBJ2-1; tentative D call: TRBD1 (5 bases). This CDR3 comprises 15 residues. Germline V lookup: CDR1 MNHEY, CDR2 SVGAGI. The germline V and J ends were trimmed by 2 bases and 9 bases, with 17 bases remaining between them. The CDR3 here is CASSYSRTNTLEQFF. Written as DNA, the CDR3 is TGTGCCAGCAGTTACAGTAGGACAAATACCCTTGAGCAGTTCTTC.

This rearrangement joins TRBV25-1 to TRBJ2-1, with 11 nucleotides matching TRBD2. The germline CDR1 and CDR2 sequences are MGHDK and SYGVNS. Trimming cost V 3 bases and J 0 bases; bases outside gene matches: 7. The CDR3 length is 18 residues. The CDR3 reads CASSDMGLADRSYNEQFF. For the CDR3, the DNA is TGTGCCAGCAGTGACATGGGACTAGCGGACCGCTCCTACAATGAGCAGTTCTTC.

CDR3 protein: CASIPERSYGYTF. In DNA, the CDR3 is TGTGCCAGCATCCCAGAGCGGTCCTATGGCTACACCTTC. The chain links TRBV5-4 to TRBJ1-2; D unresolved. With 6 bases removed from V and 4 bases from J, the gap between germline ends came to 13 bases. The CDR3 sequence is 13 residues long. Germline assignment: CDR1 SGHNT and CDR2 YYREEE (reference sequence).

The chain recombines TRBV5-1 with TRBJ2-1; TRBD2 aligns across 11 bases. The germline gives CDR1 SGHRS, CDR2 YFSETQ. Trimming removed 4 bases from V and 3 bases from J; junction bases left unmatched: 3. This CDR3 comprises 15 residues. The CDR3 sequence: CASSQGLADYNEQFF. The CDR3 bases are TGCGCCAGCAGCCAGGGACTAGCGGACTACAATGAGCAGTTCTTC.